These 3 T cell receptor beta chains came from one sample sequenced in a study. TCRdb passed the 5' RACE reads through MiXCR, listing each CDR3 protein once. The sample holds about 32,000 distinct CDR3 sequences, less than 25% seen once. Sequenced sample: memory CD4+ T cells sorted from blood. Subset described: memory CD4+ T cells, CD4+CD45RO+CD25-. The receptors here all came from a female donor with breast cancer.

This clonotype was found once. This chain joins TRBV12-3 or TRBV12-4 and TRBJ2-3, with D tentatively TRBD2 (5 bases). V lost 0 bases, J lost 2 bases, and 15 bases lay in between. The CDR3 is made up of 17 amino acids. The CDR3 nucleotides read TGTGCCAGCAGTTTAGCGCCGGGATGTGACCACACAGATACGCAGTATTTT. Translated, it gives CASSLAPGCDHTDTQYF.

The rearrangement joins TRBV7-9 to TRBJ2-7; the match to TRBD1 covers 7 bases. The CDR3 is 12 residues long. Germline V gene sequence: CDR1 SEHNR, CDR2 FQNEAQ (reference sequence). After removal of 8 bases from V and 6 bases from J, the junction contained 7 bases not matched to a gene. CDR3 coding DNA: TGTGCCAGCGGCACAGGGGTTCGCGAGCAGTACTTC. This gives the protein CASGTGVREQYF.

With regard to this clonotype: The junction and the germline gene differ at one end; a read error may be behind it. The rearrangement uses TRBV10-3 and TRBJ1-4; 8 positions agree with TRBD1. Germline CDR1 ENHRY, CDR2 SYGVKD. The CDR3 is made up of 16 amino acids. The CDR3 coding sequence is TGTGCCATCAGTCCAGGACTGCAGGGGGCGCTTGAAGAACTGTTTTTT. Translation gives CAISPGLQGALEELFF.